Below, 7 T cell receptor beta chains from the same sample are listed, as sequenced in a study of blood T cell repertoires in COVID-19. Sequenced by immunoSEQ multiplex PCR; TCRdb stores in-frame clones only, minus some. The sample has about 230,000 clones, 83% seen once; the top ten hold around 7.9%. The specimen was peripheral blood. The receptors stem from a man aged 35-49 years with active or convalescent COVID-19.

This clone was recorded once. This chain uses TRBV10-3 with TRBJ2-7; TRBD2 agrees at 11 bases. J lost 1 base, V lost 2 bases, and 4 bases had no gene match. The CDR3 runs to 16 residues. CDR1 ENHRY and CDR2 SYGVKD come from the germline V gene. The CDR3 DNA reads TGTGCCATCAGTGAGGGGACTAGCGGAGGTTCCTACGAGCAGTACTTC. Protein: CAISEGTSGGSYEQYF.

The chain is built from TRBV7-2 and TRBJ2-4; D might be TRBD2 (6 bases). The V end was cut by 5 bases, the J end by 5 bases, with 19 bases between. The V gene's germline CDR1 is SGHTA and CDR2 FQGNSA. The CDR3 extends over 16 amino acids. The CDR3 reads CASSPPLGEVENIQYF. CDR3 nucleotides: TGTGCCAGCAGCCCGCCTCTGGGGGAGGTTGAAAACATTCAGTACTTC.

This sequence joins TRBV10-3 and TRBJ1-2; no firm D call. The germline V and J ends were trimmed by 6 bases and 3 bases, with 11 bases remaining between them. Germline-derived CDR1 and CDR2 are ENHRY and SYGVKD. The CDR3 is 13 amino acids. The CDR3 region has the DNA TGTGCCATCAGCTTAGACGAGGACTATGGCTACACCTTC. This sequence encodes CAISLDEDYGYTF.

This clone was picked up one time. The chain is built from TRBV6-1 and TRBJ1-5; D unclear. Trimming took off 2 bases at V and 0 bases at J, with 14 bases between the two ends. CDR1 is MNHNS and CDR2 is SASEGT in the germline V gene. The CDR3 spans 17 residues. CDR3 DNA sequence: TGTGCCAGCAGTGAACGTGCAGTAATTATTAGCAATCAGCCCCAGCATTTT. This translates into CASSERAVIISNQPQHF.

The V and J genes are TRBV28 and TRBJ1-1; no firm D call. Trimming shortened V by 6 bases and J by 0 bases, and 11 bases separated the two germline ends. Germline V gives CDR1 MDHEN, CDR2 SYDVKM. The CDR3 runs to 14 residues. The CDR3 sequence is CASRTPGMNTEAFF. The CDR3 DNA reads as TGTGCCAGCAGAACACCGGGGATGAACACTGAAGCTTTCTTT.

In DNA form, the CDR3 reads TGTGCCAGCAGCCTAGGCTATTCGAGTGAGCAGTACTTC. This gives the protein CASSLGYSSEQYF. The chain employs TRBV7-2 and TRBJ2-7, with D unclear. V lost 5 bases and J 7 bases, leaving 15 bases between the germline ends. Germline lookup yields CDR1 SGHTA and CDR2 FQGNSA. The CDR3 covers 13 residues.

The table lists this clone with a count of one. The rearrangement uses TRBV12-3 or TRBV12-4 and TRBJ1-2, with D uncertain. Trimming took off 2 bases at V and 4 bases at J, with 5 bases between the two ends. This CDR3 has 12 amino acids. Written as DNA, the CDR3 is TGTGCCAGCAGTTTAACAGTCTATGGCTACACCTTC. Translated, it gives CASSLTVYGYTF.